Presented here are 4 T cell receptor beta chains from one specimen sequenced in a study of blood T cell repertoires in COVID-19. Profiling relied on immunoSEQ multiplex PCR, and the TCRdb table lists in-frame clones only, not all of them. Counted here are about 220,000 clones, 85% to 90% occurring once; the ten biggest clones make up roughly 10%. Sequencing was carried out using peripheral blood. These receptors were obtained from a woman between 50 and 59 years old with COVID-19, enrolled during active disease.

The rearrangement joins TRBV5-5 to TRBJ1-1; tentative D call: TRBD1 (5 bases). The CDR3 consists of 13 residues. Germline lookup yields CDR1 SGHKS and CDR2 YYEKEE (reference sequence). V dropped 3 bases and J dropped 4 bases, with 10 bases sitting between them. The CDR3 region is CASSSWGGTEAFF. CDR3 in DNA: TGTGCCAGCAGCTCCTGGGGGGGCACTGAAGCTTTCTTT.

The rearrangement links TRBV19 to TRBJ2-7; TRBD2 agrees at 7 bases. The CDR3 is 14 amino acids. V lost 1 base to trimming and J lost 6 bases; unmatched junction nucleotides: 6. CDR1 LNHDA and CDR2 SQIVND come from the germline V gene (reference sequence). The DNA for the CDR3 is TGTGCCAGTAGTATAGCGGGGGGATTAAGCGAGCAGTACTTC. Its translation is CASSIAGGLSEQYF.

This chain links TRBV13 with TRBJ2-3, with a weak D call TRBD1 (6 bases). CDR1 is PRHDT, CDR2 FYEKMQ, per germline (reference sequence). This CDR3 has 15 amino acids. V dropped 8 bases and J dropped 5 bases, with 20 bases sitting between them. Written as DNA, the CDR3 is TGTGCCAGCGGACTGCCGGGACATCCAAGAGATACGCAGTATTTT. It specifies CASGLPGHPRDTQYF.

The sample holds many counts of this clone. The chain is built from TRBV6-5 and TRBJ1-1; no firm D call. The germline gives CDR1 MNHEY, CDR2 SVGAGI. CDR3 length: 13 amino acids. Trimming stripped 8 bases from V and 0 bases from J, with 10 bases between. The CDR3 DNA is TGTGCCAGCGTCCGACAAGTGAACACTGAAGCTTTCTTT. This sequence encodes CASVRQVNTEAFF.